This entry lists 21 T cell receptor beta chains sequenced from one sample in a study of blood T cell repertoires in COVID-19. Sequencing was performed with immunoSEQ multiplex PCR; in TCRdb, only in-frame clones are kept and a portion is missing. The data contain 250,000 to 300,000 clones, about 90% of them seen just once; the ten biggest clones take up 2.1%. The sample comprised peripheral blood. The receptors here all came from a woman aged 60-70 years with COVID-19, enrolled during active disease.

The chain is built from TRBV6-5 and TRBJ1-1; 9 nucleotides align to TRBD1. CDR3 size: 12 residues. Germline CDR1 is MNHEY and CDR2 is SVGAGI. V gave up 4 bases and J gave up 11 bases; unmatched junction bases: 5. CDR3 in DNA: TGTGCCAGCAGTTTAACAGGGGGCTTGGCTTTCTTT. It yields the protein CASSLTGGLAFF.

The V call is TRBV27, the J call TRBJ1-2; 10 bases agree with TRBD1. Germline CDR1 reads MNHEY; CDR2 reads SMNVEV (reference sequence). The length of the CDR3 is 24 residues. V was pared by 1 base and J by 0 bases, with 26 bases of the junction left unmatched. Here the CDR3 reads CASSLFHSALKFGTGEIPNYGYTF. The CDR3 DNA reads as TGTGCCAGCAGTTTATTTCATTCAGCTTTGAAATTCGGGACAGGGGAGATACCTAACTATGGCTACACCTTC.

The chain is built from TRBV30 and TRBJ1-6; TRBD1 might be the D (6 bases). Germline lookup yields CDR1 GTSNPN and CDR2 SVGIG (reference sequence). The CDR3 totals 15 residues. V lost 0 bases to trimming and J lost 10 bases, with 16 bases between them. This CDR3 reads CAWSVRQGLWSPLHF. CDR3 sequence (DNA): TGTGCCTGGAGTGTACGGCAGGGGCTTTGGTCACCCCTCCACTTT.

The chain carries TRBV19 and TRBJ1-3, with D unclear. The CDR3 consists of 13 residues. V lost 6 bases to trimming and J lost 4 bases, with 10 bases between them. Germline CDR1 is LNHDA and CDR2 is SQIVND (reference sequence). The CDR3 reads CASRFVGGNTIYF. The CDR3, as DNA: TGTGCCAGTAGGTTCGTTGGCGGAAACACCATATATTTT.

The chain carries TRBV5-1 and TRBJ2-7, with TRBD2 as a possible D gene (6 bases). This CDR3 has 18 amino acids. V lost 3 bases, J lost 2 bases, and 24 bases lay in between. The germline V gene encodes CDR1 SGHRS and CDR2 YFSETQ. CDR3 DNA: TGCGCCAGCAGCTCGGGGGTACTGGTAGGCGGTGATCCCTACGAGCAGTACTTC. This codes for CASSSGVLVGGDPYEQYF.

This chain uses TRBV7-6 with TRBJ2-1, with 9 bases that match TRBD1. Trimming took 5 bases from V and 6 from J; bases not matched to a gene: 17. This CDR3 is built from 18 residues. CDR1 SGHVS and CDR2 FNYEAQ come from the germline V gene. DNA of the CDR3: TGTGCCAGCAGCCCTCTGCCTCAGGGACAGGGATATGGCAATGAGCAGTTCTTC. This encodes CASSPLPQGQGYGNEQFF.

The chain recombines TRBV14 with TRBJ2-3; D perhaps matches TRBD1 (5 bases). V was clipped by 2 bases and J by 6 bases, with 6 bases between them. The germline V gene has CDR1 SGHDN and CDR2 FVKESK. CDR3 length: 12 amino acids. This CDR3 is CASSQRQDTQYF. In nucleotides, the CDR3 is TGTGCCAGCAGCCAAAGACAGGATACGCAGTATTTT.

This chain connects TRBV6-6 to TRBJ1-4, with a tentative D call TRBD1 (5 bases). Germline values: CDR1 MNHNY, CDR2 SVGAGI (reference sequence). The CDR3 runs to 14 residues. Trimming took 7 bases from V and 8 from J, leaving 17 bases between them. CDR3 nucleotide sequence: TGTGCCAGCACCGCGAATGGGGCACGAGAAAAACTGTTTTTT. The encoded protein is CASTANGAREKLFF.

V is TRBV25-1 and J is TRBJ1-1; the D is unclear. Trimming pared 6 bases from V and 2 bases from J, leaving 4 bases between. From germline, CDR1 is MGHDK and CDR2 SYGVNS. The CDR3 spans 11 residues. The CDR3 nucleotides are TGTGCCAGCAGGTATAACACTGAAGCTTTCTTT. Its translation is CASRYNTEAFF.

The rearrangement uses TRBV6-2 or TRBV6-3 and TRBJ2-3, with TRBD2 identical over 8 bases. Germline loops: CDR1 MNHEY, CDR2 SVGEGT. The V gene end was trimmed by 2 bases and the J gene end by 4 bases; junction bases not matched to a gene: 8. This CDR3 has 16 residues. The CDR3 reads CASSYVRTSRADTQYF. The CDR3 DNA is TGTGCCAGCAGTTACGTTAGGACTAGCCGGGCAGATACGCAGTATTTT.

The chain is built from TRBV9 and TRBJ1-6; TRBD1 matches 7 bases. The CDR3 has 14 residues. The germline V gene has CDR1 SGDLS and CDR2 YYNGEE. With 1 base clipped from V and 10 bases from J, the junction kept 5 bases outside the gene matches. CDR3: CASSVTGVGSPLHF. The CDR3 DNA is TGTGCCAGCAGCGTAACAGGGGTCGGCTCACCCCTCCACTTT.

CDR3 nucleotide sequence: TGTGCCAGCAGCCTGCCCACAGTGAACTATGGCTACACCTTC. Encoded protein: CASSLPTVNYGYTF. The chain is built from TRBV6-2 or TRBV6-3 and TRBJ1-2; D gene ambiguous. This CDR3 contains 14 residues. The germline V gene encodes CDR1 MNHEY and CDR2 SVGEGT. The V end was cut by 6 bases, the J end by 2 bases, with 13 bases between.

The chain combines TRBV6-6 with TRBJ1-4; a possible D gene is TRBD1 (6 bases). Between the trimmed V and J ends, which lost 2 bases and 7 bases, there was a span of 14 bases. The germline V gene encodes CDR1 MNHNY and CDR2 SVGAGI (reference sequence). The CDR3 length is 15 residues. In nucleotides, the CDR3 is TGTGCCAGCAGTTACGTGGGACACTTCTCTGAAAAACTGTTTTTT. It yields the protein CASSYVGHFSEKLFF.

The V gene is TRBV7-2, the J gene TRBJ1-5; 8 nucleotides align to TRBD1. From germline, CDR1 is SGHTA and CDR2 FQGNSA. Trimming removed 5 bases from V and 3 bases from J; junction bases left unmatched: 6. CDR3 length: 15 amino acids. CDR3 coding DNA: TGTGCCAGCAGCATATCGACAGGGGACAATCAGCCCCAGCATTTT. This codes for CASSISTGDNQPQHF.

The chain recombines TRBV25-1 with TRBJ2-3, with 7 bases identical to TRBD1. There are 15 residues in the CDR3. Trimming took 4 bases from V and 2 from J; bases not matched to a gene: 6. Germline V gene data show CDR1 as MGHDK and CDR2 as SYGVNS. CDR3 sequence (DNA): TGTGCCAGCAGTGGGGACAGTACCCCCACAGATACGCAGTATTTT. It is translated as CASSGDSTPTDTQYF.

The rearrangement uses TRBV4-1 and TRBJ1-2, with a possible D match to TRBD1 (5 bases). The CDR3 runs to 16 residues. Germline CDR1 and CDR2: MGHRA and YSYEKL. V dropped 0 bases and J dropped 8 bases, with 19 bases sitting between them. In DNA form, the CDR3 reads TGCGCCAGCAGCCAAGAAATGCGGCAGGGCTATGTGGGCTACACCTTC. Protein product: CASSQEMRQGYVGYTF.

The genes are TRBV4-2 and TRBJ2-3, with 7 bases aligning to TRBD1. The CDR3 has 17 residues. J gave up 6 bases and V 2 bases, and 14 bases lay outside the gene matches. The V gene's germline CDR1 is LGHNA and CDR2 YNFKEQ. The CDR3 DNA is TGTGCCAGCAGCCAACGACGACAGGGCGGTAGGTGGGATACGCAGTATTTT. Its protein product is CASSQRRQGGRWDTQYF.

The CDR3: CASSPPDRGNTEAFF. The CDR3 nucleotides are TGTGCCAGCTCACCCCCGGACAGGGGGAACACTGAAGCTTTCTTT. The chain combines TRBV18 with TRBJ1-1, with 9 bases matching TRBD1. Germline trimming cut 3 bases from V and 1 base from J; bases unmatched to any gene: 3. Germline V gene sequence: CDR1 KGHSH, CDR2 LQKENI. CDR3 size: 15 residues.

This clone was counted once. The chain has TRBV7-9 and TRBJ1-4; D gene uncertain. Germline V gene data show CDR1 as SEHNR and CDR2 as FQNEAQ (reference sequence). This CDR3 region has 16 residues. V gave up 4 bases and J gave up 5 bases, with 17 bases separating them. The DNA for the CDR3 is TGTGCCAGCAGCTGGCTGGGTCGGGGTGCGAATGAAAAACTGTTTTTT. Translation: CASSWLGRGANEKLFF.

The rearrangement joins TRBV12-3 or TRBV12-4 to TRBJ1-1; no firm D call. This CDR3 contains 13 residues. V shed 3 bases and J shed 3 bases, with 8 bases lying between them. The CDR3 region is CASSFYRDTEAFF. In DNA, the CDR3 is TGTGCCAGCAGTTTTTACAGAGACACTGAAGCTTTCTTT.

The J gene is TRBJ1-6, the V gene TRBV6-5; 9 nucleotides align to TRBD1. The CDR3 is 14 amino acids. After removal of 3 bases from V and 8 bases from J, the junction contained 2 bases not matched to a gene. Germline V lookup: CDR1 MNHEY, CDR2 SVGAGI. The CDR3, as DNA: TGTGCCAGCAGTTATAGGGACAGGGATTCACCCCTCCACTTT. Protein: CASSYRDRDSPLHF.